These 27 T cell receptor beta chains originate from one sample sequenced in a study of cytomegalovirus exposure and HLA in healthy donors. The PCR employed 60 Vbeta primers together with 13 Jbeta primers. Produced via immunoSEQ multiplex PCR; TCRdb's table is partial and in-frame only. The sample has approximately 190,000 clones; 70% to 85% are singletons. The sequencing sample was made of PBMCs. The source of these receptors is a boy aged 2 to 9 in good health and CMV-seronegative.

The sample holds a few counts of this clone. V gene TRBV2 combines with J gene TRBJ2-5, with D tentatively TRBD2 (5 bases). V lost 3 bases and J lost 7, with 15 bases in between. The germline V gene encodes CDR1 SNHLY and CDR2 FYNNEI. The CDR3 runs 14 residues. The CDR3 nucleotides read TGTGCCAGCAGTGATGCGGGCCCGGCAGGGACCCAGTACTTC. The encoded protein is CASSDAGPAGTQYF.

The chain recombines TRBV7-2 with TRBJ2-5; TRBD1 matches 9 bases. Trimming took 4 bases from V and 6 from J; bases not matched to a gene: 6. From germline, CDR1 is SGHTA and CDR2 FQGNSA. This CDR3 comprises 14 residues. The CDR3 nucleotides read TGTGCCAGCAGCTCGGACAGGGGTTGGCAGACCCAGTACTTC. The encoded protein is CASSSDRGWQTQYF.

The chain joins TRBV18 to TRBJ2-2; TRBD1 might be the D (5 bases). CDR3 length equals 14 residues. The germline V and J ends were trimmed by 2 bases and 5 bases, with 9 bases remaining between them. Germline CDR1 and CDR2: KGHSH and LQKENI. The CDR3 loop is CASSPDSYTGELFF. The CDR3 DNA is TGTGCCAGCTCACCAGACAGTTATACCGGGGAGCTGTTTTTT.

V and J are TRBV5-5 and TRBJ2-7; D uncertain. V lost 3 bases to trimming and J lost 0 bases, with 10 bases between them. CDR1 is SGHKS, CDR2 YYEKEE, per germline (reference sequence). This CDR3 is 14 amino acids long. CDR3 nucleotides: TGTGCCAGCAGCTCCGGTTGGAGCTCCTACGAGCAGTACTTC. Amino acid sequence: CASSSGWSSYEQYF.

In this sample, this clone turned up once. The gene calls are TRBV13 and TRBJ2-4, with a weak D call TRBD2 (5 bases). Germline V gives CDR1 PRHDT, CDR2 FYEKMQ (reference sequence). Trimming took off 0 bases at V and 5 bases at J, with 17 bases between the two ends. This CDR3 is 17 amino acids long. CDR3 loop: CASSLGLAQPWENIQYF. In DNA, the CDR3 is TGTGCCAGCAGCTTAGGTCTAGCACAACCCTGGGAAAACATTCAGTACTTC.

This clone showed up just a few times. The J gene is TRBJ1-1, the V gene TRBV11-2; weak D call: TRBD1 (5 bases). CDR3 length: 14 residues. Trimming cost V 5 bases and J 4 bases, with 14 bases left between them. Germline V CDR1 and CDR2: SGHAT, FQNNGV. Here the CDR3 DNA reads TGTGCCAGCAGCCCTGGACACCTGGGCACTGAAGCTTTCTTT. Translation: CASSPGHLGTEAFF.

The chain is built from TRBV6-5 and TRBJ1-2, with TRBD1 matching 9 bases. In germline, CDR1 is MNHEY, CDR2 SVGAGI. Trimming removed 7 bases from V and 7 bases from J; junction bases left unmatched: 4. The CDR3 extends over 12 amino acids. The CDR3 loop reads CASNPGQGGYTF. In DNA form, the CDR3 reads TGTGCCAGCAATCCGGGACAGGGTGGCTACACCTTC.

V is TRBV7-9 and J is TRBJ2-1; 16 bases are shared with TRBD2. The V gene end was trimmed by 4 bases and the J gene end by 8 bases; junction bases not matched to a gene: 8. Germline CDR1 is SEHNR and CDR2 is FQNEAQ (reference sequence). The CDR3 runs to 17 residues. This CDR3 reads CASSSPGTSGGADEQFF. The CDR3 DNA sequence: TGTGCCAGCAGCTCCCCTGGGACTAGCGGGGGGGCCGATGAGCAGTTCTTC.

In this sample, this clone turned up once. This chain links TRBV5-6 with TRBJ1-2, with 7 bases identical to TRBD1. Germline V gene lookup returns CDR1 SGHDT and CDR2 YYEEEE. J lost 2 bases, V lost 2 bases, and 6 bases had no gene match. The CDR3 runs to 15 residues. CDR3 nucleotide sequence: TGTGCCAGCAGCTTTGGGACAGCGAACAACTATGGCTACACCTTC. Translation: CASSFGTANNYGYTF. The full variable domain, in which reference TRBV5-6 and TRBJ1-2 provide the parts outside the CDR3, is DAGVTQSPTHLIKTRGQQVTLRCSPKSGHDTVSWYQQALGQGPQFIFQYYEEEERQRGNFPDRFSGHQFPNYSSELNVNALLLGDSALYLCASSFGTANNYGYTFGSGTRLTVV.

The rearrangement links TRBV9 to TRBJ2-7; 9 nucleotides agree with TRBD2. CDR1 and CDR2 from the germline V gene are SGDLS and YYNGEE. The CDR3 length is 15 residues. V trimming: 0 bases; J trimming: 2 bases; junction bases outside the gene matches: 3. The CDR3 here is CASSVGLAGTYEQYF. CDR3 DNA sequence: TGTGCCAGCAGCGTAGGCCTAGCGGGAACCTACGAGCAGTACTTC.

This CDR3 is CASSEWGGSGYTF. Written as DNA, the CDR3 is TGTGCCAGCAGTGAATGGGGGGGAAGCGGCTACACCTTC. This chain links TRBV6-1 with TRBJ1-2; perhaps TRBD1 as D (5 bases). Germline V gives CDR1 MNHNS, CDR2 SASEGT. There are 13 residues in the CDR3. Trimming pared 2 bases from V and 8 bases from J, leaving 12 bases between.

The chain uses TRBV2 and TRBJ2-5; perhaps TRBD2 as D (6 bases). This CDR3 has 14 residues. V was shortened by 8 bases and J by 2 bases, with 15 bases between the two germline ends. Germline V gene data show CDR1 as SNHLY and CDR2 as FYNNEI. This CDR3 reads CASLMGLPQETQYF. The CDR3 nucleotides are TGTGCCAGCCTAATGGGACTCCCTCAAGAGACCCAGTACTTC.

The V and J genes are TRBV5-1 and TRBJ2-5; perhaps TRBD2 as D (6 bases). Trimming stripped 0 bases from V and 4 bases from J, with 13 bases between. This CDR3 is 15 amino acids long. Germline loops: CDR1 SGHRS, CDR2 YFSETQ. For the CDR3, the DNA is TGCGCCAGCAGCTTGGGGAGGGGACCATCAGAGACCCAGTACTTC. This sequence encodes CASSLGRGPSETQYF.

The chain recombines TRBV7-8 with TRBJ1-5; D ambiguous. The CDR3 runs 16 residues. Trimming removed 5 bases from V and 0 bases from J, with 14 bases in between. Germline CDR1 is SGHVS and CDR2 is FQNEAQ. This chain's CDR3 is CASSPRRGFSNQPQHF. CDR3 coding DNA: TGTGCCAGCAGCCCACGCAGAGGGTTTAGCAATCAGCCCCAGCATTTT.

The chain couples TRBV21-1 to TRBJ1-2; the table's D call of TRBD1 was not tested on the DNA. TRBV21-1 is designated a pseudogene. This CDR3 region has 18 residues. CDR3 nucleotide sequence: TGTGCCAGCAGCAAAGCGCTTTCCCCCAGGACAGGCGACTATGGCTACACCTTC. It encodes CASSKALSPRTGDYGYTF.

In this sample, this clone turned up once. V gene TRBV19 combines with J gene TRBJ1-1; TRBD1 aligns across 7 bases. There are 14 residues in the CDR3. In germline, CDR1 is LNHDA, CDR2 SQIVND (reference sequence). V gave up 10 bases and J gave up 7 bases; unmatched junction bases: 15. In nucleotides, the CDR3 is TGTGCCACTTTTGACAGGGCTCTCCCTTATGAAGCTTTCTTT. Amino acids: CATFDRALPYEAFF.

This clone showed up just a few times. The chain is built from TRBV13 and TRBJ1-2; 10 bases line up with TRBD1. The CDR3 length is 15 residues. Unmatched junction bases numbered 7, after V lost 5 bases and J lost 4 bases. Germline V gene data show CDR1 as PRHDT and CDR2 as FYEKMQ (reference sequence). CDR3 sequence reads: CASSPRDRGPYGYTF. CDR3 nucleotide sequence: TGTGCCAGCAGCCCCCGGGACAGGGGCCCCTATGGCTACACCTTC.

The chain employs TRBV4-3 and TRBJ1-2; 7 bases map to TRBD1. Per germline, CDR1 LGHNA and CDR2 YSLEER. V gave up 4 bases and J gave up 5 bases; unmatched junction bases: 16. CDR3 length: 17 residues. This CDR3 reads CASSPYYQQGWGYGYTF. Here the CDR3 DNA reads TGCGCCAGCAGCCCATATTACCAACAGGGGTGGGGGTATGGCTACACCTTC.

The V and J genes are TRBV28 and TRBJ1-3; D remains ambiguous. CDR3 length equals 15 residues. Trimming removed 3 bases from V and 2 bases from J, with 11 bases in between. CDR1 and CDR2 from the germline V gene are MDHEN and SYDVKM. CDR3 in DNA: TGTGCCAGCAGTTTGCGGAGGTTTACTGGAAACACCATATATTTT. This translates into CASSLRRFTGNTIYF.

The chain recombines TRBV18 with TRBJ2-5, with TRBD1 identical over 7 bases. Per the germline V gene, CDR1 is KGHSH and CDR2 is LQKENI. Trimming took 4 bases from V and 0 from J; bases not matched to a gene: 5. This CDR3 has 15 residues. This CDR3 reads CASSQNRGYQETQYF. The CDR3 DNA reads as TGTGCCAGCTCACAGAACAGGGGCTACCAAGAGACCCAGTACTTC.

The chain carries TRBV7-6 and TRBJ2-7, with D tentatively TRBD2 (6 bases). The CDR3 runs to 15 residues. The germline CDR1 and CDR2 sequences are SGHVS and FNYEAQ. The V end was cut by 4 bases, the J end by 6 bases, with 19 bases between. The CDR3 sequence: CASSSRGAGKGEQYF. The CDR3 DNA sequence: TGTGCCAGCAGCTCCCGAGGGGCGGGGAAGGGCGAGCAGTACTTC.

The CDR3 here is CASGRDTLYGYTF. CDR3 nucleotides: TGTGCCAGCGGCAGGGACACCCTCTATGGCTACACCTTC. V is TRBV6-1 and J is TRBJ1-2; possible D gene TRBD1, 6 bases. V dropped 8 bases and J dropped 4 bases, with 14 bases sitting between them. CDR1 MNHNS and CDR2 SASEGT come from the germline V gene. The CDR3 consists of 13 residues.

The rearrangement joins TRBV21-1 to TRBJ2-6; TRBD1 reflects the table's D call only, with no check against the DNA. TRBV21-1 is a pseudogene. CDR3 length equals 19 residues. This CDR3 is CASSKRTGGAGSGANVLTF. CDR3 bases: TGTGCCAGCAGCAAACGGACAGGGGGCGCGGGTTCCGGGGCCAACGTCCTGACTTTC.

V is TRBV15 and J is TRBJ2-2, with D possibly being TRBD2 (6 bases). Between the trimmed V and J ends, which lost 5 bases and 9 bases, there was a span of 13 bases. This CDR3 region has 13 residues. Germline V lookup: CDR1 LNHNV, CDR2 YYDKDF (reference sequence). DNA for the CDR3: TGTGCCACCAGCCCGGACGGACTAAGGGAGCTGTTTTTT. Translation gives CATSPDGLRELFF.

V and J are TRBV6-5 and TRBJ1-1, with a tentative D call TRBD1 (5 bases). This CDR3 spans 15 amino acids. The V and J ends lost 2 bases and 5 bases respectively, with 15 bases between them. Germline V gene sequence: CDR1 MNHEY, CDR2 SVGAGI. CDR3 sequence (DNA): TGTGCCAGCAGTTACAAGGGGAGGGAGGGGACTGAAGCTTTCTTT. Its translation: CASSYKGREGTEAFF.

V usage is TRBV21-1 and J usage is TRBJ1-1; the DNA was not compared with TRBD1, the D call given in the table. TRBV21-1 is a recognized pseudogene. The CDR3 is 23 residues long. CDR3 bases: TGTGCCAGCAGCACCAATGGGACAGCCCTTTATCAGCCCCTCCTGTCTGGGGGCACTGAAGCTTTCTTT. Amino acids: CASSTNGTALYQPLLSGGTEAFF.

The chain uses TRBV4-3 and TRBJ2-1, with 8 bases fitting TRBD2. Per the germline V gene, CDR1 is LGHNA and CDR2 is YSLEER. The CDR3 runs 16 residues. V lost 3 bases to trimming and J lost 5 bases; unmatched junction nucleotides: 9. The CDR3 coding sequence is TGCGCCAGCAGCCATTACGGCCGGGGGGGTGACAATGAGCAGTTCTTC. It yields the protein CASSHYGRGGDNEQFF.